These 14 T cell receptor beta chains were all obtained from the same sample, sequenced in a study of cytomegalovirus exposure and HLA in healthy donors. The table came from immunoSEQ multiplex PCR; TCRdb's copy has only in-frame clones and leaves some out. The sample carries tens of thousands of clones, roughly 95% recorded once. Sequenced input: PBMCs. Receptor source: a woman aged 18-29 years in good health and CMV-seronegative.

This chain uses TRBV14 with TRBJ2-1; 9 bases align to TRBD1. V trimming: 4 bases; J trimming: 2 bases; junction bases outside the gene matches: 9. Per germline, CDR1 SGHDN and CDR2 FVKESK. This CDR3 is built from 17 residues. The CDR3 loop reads CASSPLSRDRAYNEQFF. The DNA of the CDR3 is TGTGCCAGCAGCCCCCTGTCCCGGGACAGGGCCTACAATGAGCAGTTCTTC.

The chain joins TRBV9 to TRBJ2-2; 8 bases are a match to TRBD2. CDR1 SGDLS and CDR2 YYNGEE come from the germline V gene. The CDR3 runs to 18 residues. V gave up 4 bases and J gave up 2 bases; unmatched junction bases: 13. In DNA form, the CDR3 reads TGTGCCAGCAGCAACCCGGGGGGGAACTTACCTAACACCGGGGAGCTGTTTTTT. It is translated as CASSNPGGNLPNTGELFF. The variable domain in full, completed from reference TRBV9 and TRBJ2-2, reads DSGVTQTPKHLITATGQRVTLRCSPRSGDLSVYWYQQSLDQGLQFLIQYYNGEERAKGNILERFSAQQFPDLHSELNLSSLELGDSALYFCASSNPGGNLPNTGELFFGEGSRLTVL.

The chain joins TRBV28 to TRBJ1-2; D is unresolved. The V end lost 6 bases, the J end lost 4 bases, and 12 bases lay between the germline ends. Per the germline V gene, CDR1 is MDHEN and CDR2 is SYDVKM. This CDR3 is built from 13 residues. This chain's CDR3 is CASSPGMFYGYTF. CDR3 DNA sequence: TGTGCCAGCAGCCCCGGGATGTTCTATGGCTACACCTTC.

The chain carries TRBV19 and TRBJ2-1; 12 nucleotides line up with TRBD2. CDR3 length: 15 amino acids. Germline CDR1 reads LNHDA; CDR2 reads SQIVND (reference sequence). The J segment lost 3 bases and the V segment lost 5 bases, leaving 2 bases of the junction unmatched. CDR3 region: CASSASGGDYNEQFF. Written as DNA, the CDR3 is TGTGCCAGTAGTGCTAGCGGGGGGGACTACAATGAGCAGTTCTTC.

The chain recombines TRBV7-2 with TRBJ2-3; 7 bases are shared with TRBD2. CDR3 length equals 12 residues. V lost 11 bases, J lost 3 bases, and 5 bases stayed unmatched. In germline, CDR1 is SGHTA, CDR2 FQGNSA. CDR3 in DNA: TGTGCCCGCTCGGGGGGAACAGATACGCAGTATTTT. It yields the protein CARSGGTDTQYF.

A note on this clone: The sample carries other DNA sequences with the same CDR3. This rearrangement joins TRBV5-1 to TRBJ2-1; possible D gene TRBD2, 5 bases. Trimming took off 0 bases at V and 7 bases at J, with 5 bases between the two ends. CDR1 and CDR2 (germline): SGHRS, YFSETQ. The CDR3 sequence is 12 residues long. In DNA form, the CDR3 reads TGCGCCAGCAGCTTGGCGGGGAATGAGCAGTTCTTC. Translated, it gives CASSLAGNEQFF.

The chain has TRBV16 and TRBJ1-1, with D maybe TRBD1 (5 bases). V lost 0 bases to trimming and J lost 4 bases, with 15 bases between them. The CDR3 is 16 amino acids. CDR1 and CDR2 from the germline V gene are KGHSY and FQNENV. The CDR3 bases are TGTGCCAGCAGCCAATCAATAAAGGGGTCGTTCACTGAAGCTTTCTTT. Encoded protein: CASSQSIKGSFTEAFF.

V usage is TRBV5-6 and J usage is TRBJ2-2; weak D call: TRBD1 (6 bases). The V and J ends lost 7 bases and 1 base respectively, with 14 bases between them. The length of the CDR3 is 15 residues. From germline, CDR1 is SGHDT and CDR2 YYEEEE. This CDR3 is CASFPGHWNTGELFF. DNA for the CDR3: TGTGCCAGCTTCCCGGGACACTGGAACACCGGGGAGCTGTTTTTT.

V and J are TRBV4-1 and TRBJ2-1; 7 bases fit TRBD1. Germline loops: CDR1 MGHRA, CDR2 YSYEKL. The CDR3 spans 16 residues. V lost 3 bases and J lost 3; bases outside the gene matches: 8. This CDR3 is CASSQPGQLDYNEQFF. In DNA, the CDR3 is TGCGCCAGCAGCCAGCCGGGACAGTTAGACTACAATGAGCAGTTCTTC.

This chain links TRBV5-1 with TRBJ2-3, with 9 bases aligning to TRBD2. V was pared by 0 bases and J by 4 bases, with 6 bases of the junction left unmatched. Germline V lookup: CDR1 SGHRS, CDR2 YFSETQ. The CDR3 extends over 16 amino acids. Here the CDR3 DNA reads TGCGCCAGCAGCTTGGTGGCGGGGGGGCCGTCAGATACGCAGTATTTT. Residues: CASSLVAGGPSDTQYF. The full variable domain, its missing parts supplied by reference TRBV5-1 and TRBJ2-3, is KAGVTQTPRYLIKTRGQQVTLSCSPISGHRSVSWYQQTPGQGLQFLFEYFSETQRNKGNFPGRFSGRQFSNSRSEMNVSTLELGDSALYLCASSLVAGGPSDTQYFGPGTRLTVL.

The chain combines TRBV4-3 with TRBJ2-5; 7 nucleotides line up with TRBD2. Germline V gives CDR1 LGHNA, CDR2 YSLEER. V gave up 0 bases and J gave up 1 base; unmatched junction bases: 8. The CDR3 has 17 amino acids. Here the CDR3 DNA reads TGCGCCAGCAGCCAAGATCGAAGCGGGGCCGCCCAAGAGACCCAGTACTTC. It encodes CASSQDRSGAAQETQYF.

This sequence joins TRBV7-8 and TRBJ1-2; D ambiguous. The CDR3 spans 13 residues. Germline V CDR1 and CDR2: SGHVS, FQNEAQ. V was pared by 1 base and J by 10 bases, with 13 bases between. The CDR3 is CASSLDQHNYYTF. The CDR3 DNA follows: TGTGCCAGCAGCTTAGACCAACATAATTACTACACCTTC. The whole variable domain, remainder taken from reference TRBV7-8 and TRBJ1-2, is GAGVSQSPRYKVAKRGQDVALRCDPISGHVSLFWYQQALGQGPEFLTYFQNEAQLDKSGLPSDRFFAERPEGSVSTLKIQRTQQEDSAVYLCASSLDQHNYYTFGSGTRLTVV.

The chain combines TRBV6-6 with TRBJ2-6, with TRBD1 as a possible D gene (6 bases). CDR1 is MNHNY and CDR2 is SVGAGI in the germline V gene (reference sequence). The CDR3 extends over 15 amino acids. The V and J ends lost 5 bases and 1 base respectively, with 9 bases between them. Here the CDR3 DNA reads TGTGCCAGCAGTCTAACAGGGTCTGGGGCCAACGTCCTGACTTTC. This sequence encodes CASSLTGSGANVLTF.

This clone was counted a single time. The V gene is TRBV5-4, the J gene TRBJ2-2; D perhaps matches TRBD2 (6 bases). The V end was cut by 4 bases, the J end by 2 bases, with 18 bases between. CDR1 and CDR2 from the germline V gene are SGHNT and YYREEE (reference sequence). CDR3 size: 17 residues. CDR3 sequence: CASSPPPWRGNTGELFF. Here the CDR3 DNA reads TGTGCCAGCAGCCCCCCCCCGTGGAGGGGTAACACCGGGGAGCTGTTTTTT.